The rows below give T cell receptor beta chains drawn from one sample of a study of cytomegalovirus exposure and HLA in healthy donors. Only in-frame clones appear in the TCRdb table, and some are missing; sequencing was by immunoSEQ multiplex PCR. The sample lists around 190,000 clones, around 77% occurring once. The sequenced material came from PBMCs. All receptors derive from a woman in her 30s in good health and CMV-seronegative. The CDR3 runs from the conserved cysteine through the conserved F or W. Expanded clones are given a class, and other clones once, few, many or no size at all.

>few|TRBV4-1|TRBJ1-2
CASSSWKGRQRGYTF
>.|TRBV7-9|TRBJ1-2
CASSPGTGLPGYTF
>.|TRBV4-1|TRBJ1-1
CASSPSRGANTEAFF
>.|TRBV27|TRBJ2-5
CASSSGGETQYF
>.|TRBV5-1|TRBJ2-3
CASRSTSGGPDTQYF
>.|TRBV7-9|TRBJ1-1
CASSARQGPTGAFF
>.|TRBV5-8|TRBJ1-5
CASSLQINQPQHF
>.|TRBV18|TRBJ2-5
CASSPDRTISQETQYF
>.|TRBV7-8|TRBJ2-7
CASSFTWTGAYEQYF
>.|TRBV9|TRBJ1-2
CASSVEAGRVYGYTF
>.|TRBV6-5|TRBJ2-7
CASSYGTGYTYEQYF
>once|TRBV30|TRBJ2-7
CAWSPGQGAYEQYF
>.|TRBV9|.
CASSVGTRYEQYF
>.|TRBV5-1|TRBJ2-3
CASSIVSGGVFATQYF
>.|TRBV23-1|TRBJ1-6
CASSQSQRSYNSPLHF
>.|TRBV6-1|TRBJ1-5
CASSDLGAGTPSNQPQHF
>.|TRBV7-9|TRBJ2-7
CASSLSGNYEQYF